This TCR beta chain was recovered during a study of blood T cell repertoires in COVID-19. This CDR3 comprises 14 residues. V lost 5 bases and J 3 bases, leaving 14 bases between the germline ends. Germline V gene lookup returns CDR1 LNHDA and CDR2 SQIVND (reference sequence). Libraries were prepared by immunoSEQ multiplex PCR; TCRdb keeps only in-frame clonotypes and omits some of them. The table lists roughly 180,000 clones, approximately 80% of them singletons, with 6% to 8.5% in the top ten. The receptor's source is a human donor in a cohort sampled during active COVID-19. The chain is built from TRBV19 and TRBJ2-7; D may be TRBD1 (6 bases). Sequenced: peripheral blood. CDR3 region: CASSATGSDYEQYF. DNA for the CDR3: TGTGCCAGTAGTGCTACAGGGTCGGACTACGAGCAGTACTTC.